A single sample is the source of the 29 T cell receptor beta chains below, sequenced in a study of blood T cell repertoires in COVID-19. Using immunoSEQ multiplex PCR, the repertoire was profiled, and TCRdb retains in-frame clones only, with some absent. The sample includes about 190,000 clones, about 86% of them seen just once. Material for sequencing was peripheral blood. These TCRs come from a man younger than 40 with active or convalescent COVID-19.

The chain joins TRBV5-4 to TRBJ1-6, with 9 bases matching TRBD1. The V and J ends lost 4 bases and 11 bases, in that order; junction bases with no gene match: 13. Germline values: CDR1 SGHNT, CDR2 YYREEE (reference sequence). This CDR3 spans 16 amino acids. The CDR3 region is CASSHMGQGSMAPLHF. The CDR3 DNA follows: TGTGCCAGCAGCCATATGGGACAGGGCTCAATGGCACCCCTCCACTTT.

The V and J genes are TRBV6-5 and TRBJ1-1; no reliable D call. Germline V gives CDR1 MNHEY, CDR2 SVGAGI. The V end was cut by 0 bases, the J end by 0 bases, with 8 bases between. This CDR3 region has 15 residues. CDR3 nucleotides: TGTGCCAGCAGTTACTCGAGGCTCTTGAACACTGAAGCTTTCTTT. This translates into CASSYSRLLNTEAFF.

The rearrangement uses TRBV29-1 and TRBJ1-5, with D perhaps matching TRBD1 (6 bases). There are 15 residues in the CDR3. V was cut by 1 base and J by 0 bases, with 10 bases left in between. Germline CDR1 is SQVTM and CDR2 is ANQGSEA. CDR3 DNA sequence: TGCAGCGTTGAAGCAGGGGTCAATAGCAATCAGCCCCAGCATTTT. Its translation: CSVEAGVNSNQPQHF.

In the case of this clone: Distinct nucleotide sequences in the sample also encode this CDR3. CDR3 amino acids: CASSELAGGLETQYF. Written as DNA, the CDR3 is TGTGCCAGCAGTGAGCTAGCGGGGGGGCTGGAGACCCAGTACTTC. The J gene is TRBJ2-5, the V gene TRBV6-1; TRBD2 aligns across 12 bases. The germline gives CDR1 MNHNS, CDR2 SASEGT. The CDR3 contains 15 residues. With V trimmed by 3 bases and J by 5 bases, 4 bases remained unmatched.

The chain recombines TRBV6-5 with TRBJ1-3; 9 bases map to TRBD1. Trimming took 5 bases from V and 5 from J; bases not matched to a gene: 7. Looked up from germline, CDR1 is MNHEY and CDR2 is SVGAGI. This CDR3 comprises 15 residues. The DNA for the CDR3 is TGTGCCAGCAGTAAGGCTGGGACAGGGAGAAACACCATATATTTT. Translating it yields CASSKAGTGRNTIYF.

V gene TRBV3-1 (or the pseudogene TRBV3-2) combines with J gene TRBJ2-3, with TRBD2 matching over 11 bases. The germline V gene encodes CDR1 LGHDT and CDR2 YNNKEL (reference sequence). J was trimmed by 7 bases and V by 1 base; bases with no gene match: 13. This CDR3 spans 18 amino acids. The CDR3 DNA sequence: TGTGCCAGCAGCCAAGGAACCCTAGCGGGGGGACGACCAAATACGCAGTATTTT. Its translation is CASSQGTLAGGRPNTQYF.

Note on this clone: Other nucleotide sequences from this sample produce the same CDR3. J is TRBJ2-2 and V is TRBV12-3 or TRBV12-4; D gene ambiguous. CDR3 length: 12 residues. V was cut by 4 bases and J by 4 bases, with 4 bases left in between. The CDR3 loop reads CASSSSTGELFF. The CDR3 coding sequence is TGTGCCAGCAGTTCGAGCACCGGGGAGCTGTTTTTT.

V and J are TRBV7-8 and TRBJ2-1, with 7 bases matching TRBD2. CDR3 length equals 15 residues. The germline gives CDR1 SGHVS, CDR2 FQNEAQ. The V segment lost 8 bases and the J segment 7 bases; nucleotides outside the gene matches: 14. DNA of the CDR3: TGTGCCAGCTATAGCGGGCAGCTCCAGTGGAATGAGCAGTTCTTC. As protein: CASYSGQLQWNEQFF. Drawing the rest from reference TRBV7-8 and TRBJ2-1, the complete variable domain is GAGVSQSPRYKVAKRGQDVALRCDPISGHVSLFWYQQALGQGPEFLTYFQNEAQLDKSGLPSDRFFAERPEGSVSTLKIQRTQQEDSAVYLCASYSGQLQWNEQFFGPGTRLTVL.

V gene TRBV21-1 combines with J gene TRBJ2-7; TRBD2 is the table's D call, not checked against the DNA. TRBV21-1 is listed as a pseudogene. This CDR3 has 17 residues. In DNA, the CDR3 is TGTGCCAGCAGCACTGGCTTGGGACTAGCGGGGACCTACGAGCAGTACGTC. This sequence encodes CASSTGLGLAGTYEQYV.

CDR3 amino acids: CASSPQGHTEAFF. The CDR3 nucleotides are TGTGCCAGCAGCCCACAGGGACACACTGAAGCTTTCTTT. The chain uses TRBV2 and TRBJ1-1, with a possible D match to TRBD1 (6 bases). Germline lookup yields CDR1 SNHLY and CDR2 FYNNEI. V was cut by 6 bases and J by 3 bases, with 11 bases left in between. CDR3 length: 13 residues.

The V gene is TRBV4-1, the J gene TRBJ2-1, with 11 positions matching TRBD1. Germline CDR1 is MGHRA and CDR2 is YSYEKL. Losses at the gene ends were 2 bases for V and 7 bases for J; bases not matched to a gene: 4. The length of the CDR3 is 15 residues. The CDR3 bases are TGCGCCAGCAGCCAAAGCCGGGACAGGGGGAATGAGCAGTTCTTC. Translation gives CASSQSRDRGNEQFF.

The gene calls are TRBV11-2 and TRBJ2-6; D call uncertain. This CDR3 is built from 17 residues. Germline V gene data show CDR1 as SGHAT and CDR2 as FQNNGV. The V end was cut by 0 bases, the J end by 0 bases, with 9 bases between. The CDR3 nucleotides read TGTGCCAGCAGCTTAGATCTCCCGGTCTCTGGGGCCAACGTCCTGACTTTC. As protein: CASSLDLPVSGANVLTF.

Worth noting for this clone: A junction end diverges from the germline sequence, so it may reflect a read error. The chain combines TRBV5-1 with TRBJ2-7; D perhaps matches TRBD2 (6 bases). Germline V gene lookup returns CDR1 SGHRS and CDR2 YFSETQ. This CDR3 spans 18 amino acids. The CDR3 bases are TGCGCCAGCAGTTTGGGTAGGGGCGGGAATCTCCCATCGGGGGAGCAGTACTTC. It is translated as CASSLGRGGNLPSGEQYF.

The V call is TRBV7-2, the J call TRBJ2-5; the D is unclear. The CDR3 length is 16 residues. Per germline, CDR1 SGHTA and CDR2 FQGNSA. V lost 0 bases and J lost 4, with 15 bases in between. In nucleotides, the CDR3 is TGTGCCAGCAGCTTAGCCGAGTCCTTGAGAGGAGAGACCCAGTACTTC. Encoded protein: CASSLAESLRGETQYF.

This rearrangement joins TRBV7-2 to TRBJ2-1; 7 bases map to TRBD1. Unmatched junction bases numbered 8, after V lost 5 bases and J lost 7 bases. Germline V gene lookup returns CDR1 SGHTA and CDR2 FQGNSA. CDR3 length equals 14 residues. CDR3 amino acids: CASSPQGVQNEQFF. As DNA, the CDR3 is TGTGCCAGCAGCCCCCAGGGGGTGCAAAATGAGCAGTTCTTC.

This clone was detected a few times. This chain joins TRBV24-1 and TRBJ1-2, with D possibly TRBD1 on 6 matching bases. Trimming stripped 4 bases from V and 8 bases from J, with 16 bases between. The CDR3 length is 14 residues. Per germline, CDR1 KGHDR and CDR2 SFDVKD. The CDR3 sequence: CATSDTGTHKGYTF. The DNA of the CDR3 is TGTGCCACCAGTGACACCGGGACACACAAAGGCTACACCTTC.

The chain combines TRBV5-1 with TRBJ1-1; TRBD1 matches 8 bases. J lost 0 bases, V lost 0 bases, and 10 bases had no gene match. This CDR3 contains 18 residues. Germline V lookup: CDR1 SGHRS, CDR2 YFSETQ. The CDR3 sequence: CASSLGDRGFLMNTEAFF. DNA of the CDR3: TGCGCCAGCAGCTTGGGAGACAGGGGTTTCCTTATGAACACTGAAGCTTTCTTT.

The chain uses TRBV27 and TRBJ1-5, with a possible D match to TRBD1 (5 bases). Germline assignment: CDR1 MNHEY and CDR2 SMNVEV (reference sequence). The CDR3 is 17 residues long. V lost 2 bases to trimming and J lost 4 bases, with 18 bases between them. The CDR3 protein is CASSLGWRDGGNQPQHF. DNA for the CDR3: TGTGCCAGCAGTTTAGGCTGGAGGGACGGCGGGAATCAGCCCCAGCATTTT.

The genes are TRBV4-3 and TRBJ2-1; D is uncertain. In germline, CDR1 is LGHNA, CDR2 YSLEER. V lost 1 base to trimming and J lost 1 base, with 5 bases between them. This CDR3 comprises 14 residues. The CDR3 DNA follows: TGCGCCAGCAGCCAAGGCGTATCCTACAATGAGCAGTTCTTC. This gives the protein CASSQGVSYNEQFF.

The chain couples TRBV24-1 to TRBJ2-3; TRBD1 agrees at 12 bases. V gave up 3 bases and J gave up 4 bases; unmatched junction bases: 16. Germline CDR1 is KGHDR and CDR2 is SFDVKD. The CDR3 has 20 amino acids. This CDR3 is CATSDTAPGQGASYADTQYF. CDR3 bases: TGTGCCACCAGTGATACAGCCCCGGGACAGGGGGCATCTTACGCAGATACGCAGTATTTT.

As regards this clone: The same CDR3 arises from other DNA sequences in this sample as well. This chain joins TRBV27 and TRBJ1-5; D is perhaps TRBD1 (6 bases). V lost 5 bases and J 7 bases, leaving 12 bases between the germline ends. Germline lookup yields CDR1 MNHEY and CDR2 SMNVEV (reference sequence). This CDR3 comprises 13 residues. The DNA of the CDR3 is TGTGCCAGCAGTACGGACAGAGGACAGCCCCAGCATTTT. Amino acids: CASSTDRGQPQHF.

The gene calls are TRBV19 and TRBJ2-1, with D tentatively TRBD1 (7 bases). Germline V gene lookup returns CDR1 LNHDA and CDR2 SQIVND (reference sequence). The CDR3 consists of 17 residues. V lost 3 bases to trimming and J lost 0 bases, with 15 bases between them. The DNA for the CDR3 is TGTGCCAGTAGTATGGCTTCAGGGGGGAGCTCCTACAATGAGCAGTTCTTC. It codes for CASSMASGGSSYNEQFF. Combining the CDR3 with reference TRBV19 and TRBJ2-1 gives the whole variable domain DGGITQSPKYLFRKEGQNVTLSCEQNLNHDAMYWYRQDPGQGLRLIYYSQIVNDFQKGDIAEGYSVSREKKESFPLTVTSAQKNPTAFYLCASSMASGGSSYNEQFFGPGTRLTVL.

The V gene is TRBV28, the J gene TRBJ2-1, with unresolved D. V shed 3 bases and J shed 2 bases, with 11 bases lying between them. This CDR3 region has 15 residues. CDR1 is MDHEN and CDR2 is SYDVKM in the germline V gene. The CDR3 DNA is TGTGCCAGCAGTTTGTCAGGATCCCCCTACAATGAGCAGTTCTTC. It specifies CASSLSGSPYNEQFF.

The chain uses TRBV4-1 and TRBJ1-4; D gene ambiguous. The CDR3 covers 15 residues. CDR1 is MGHRA, CDR2 YSYEKL, per germline. Between the trimmed V and J ends, which lost 6 bases and 0 bases, there was a span of 11 bases. The DNA of the CDR3 is TGCGCCAGCAGTTACCCCGGGGCAACTAATGAAAAACTGTTTTTT. Residues: CASSYPGATNEKLFF.

V is TRBV10-2 and J is TRBJ2-7, with 12 bases matching TRBD1. The germline V gene has CDR1 WSHSY and CDR2 SAAADI. The CDR3 extends over 16 amino acids. V was clipped by 3 bases and J by 2 bases; unmatched bases: 5. For the CDR3, the DNA is TGCGCCAGCAGTGAAGGGGACAGGGGGCCGACCTACGAGCAGTACGTC. Residues: CASSEGDRGPTYEQYV.

The chain has TRBV6-5 and TRBJ1-5; no clear D gene. V dropped 0 bases and J dropped 0 bases, with 6 bases sitting between them. CDR3 length: 15 residues. Germline V lookup: CDR1 MNHEY, CDR2 SVGAGI. The CDR3 region is CASSYSQFSNQPQHF. The CDR3 bases are TGTGCCAGCAGTTACTCACAGTTTAGCAATCAGCCCCAGCATTTT.

The chain joins TRBV19 to TRBJ2-7; 8 bases are shared with TRBD1. Unmatched junction bases numbered 6, after V lost 4 bases and J lost 7 bases. CDR3 length equals 13 residues. Germline loops: CDR1 LNHDA, CDR2 SQIVND (reference sequence). The DNA for the CDR3 is TGTGCCAGTAGTACTCAGGGGGCGCGGGAGCAGTACTTC. Translation: CASSTQGAREQYF.

The table lists this clone with a few counts. The chain employs TRBV6-7 and TRBJ2-7; D is perhaps TRBD2 (5 bases). TRBV6-7 belongs to the ORF category, with a function that is uncertain. V was trimmed by 0 bases and J by 0 bases, leaving 18 bases between them. The CDR3 is 18 residues long. CDR3 loop: CASSYSSSPGKSSYEQYV. For the CDR3, the DNA is TGTGCCAGCAGTTACTCGTCCAGTCCGGGGAAGAGCTCCTACGAGCAGTACGTC.

The chain carries TRBV18 and TRBJ1-2; the match to TRBD1 covers 7 bases. This CDR3 has 16 amino acids. V gave up 3 bases and J gave up 8 bases; unmatched junction bases: 15. Per germline, CDR1 KGHSH and CDR2 LQKENI. CDR3: CASSPDSTGAPKGYTF. The CDR3 DNA is TGTGCCAGCTCACCGGACAGTACAGGGGCCCCCAAAGGCTACACCTTC.